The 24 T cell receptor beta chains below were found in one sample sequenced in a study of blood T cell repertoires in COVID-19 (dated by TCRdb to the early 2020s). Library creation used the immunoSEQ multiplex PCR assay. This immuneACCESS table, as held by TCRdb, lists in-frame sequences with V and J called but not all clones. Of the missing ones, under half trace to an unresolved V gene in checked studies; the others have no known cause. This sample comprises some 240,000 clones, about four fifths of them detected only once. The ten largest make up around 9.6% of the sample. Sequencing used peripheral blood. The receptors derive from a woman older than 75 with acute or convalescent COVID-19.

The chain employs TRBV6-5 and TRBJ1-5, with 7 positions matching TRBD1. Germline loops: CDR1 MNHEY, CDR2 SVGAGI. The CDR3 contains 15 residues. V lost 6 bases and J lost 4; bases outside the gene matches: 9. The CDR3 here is CASRPTGYGNQPQHF. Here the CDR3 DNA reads TGTGCCAGCAGGCCGACAGGGTATGGGAATCAGCCCCAGCATTTT.

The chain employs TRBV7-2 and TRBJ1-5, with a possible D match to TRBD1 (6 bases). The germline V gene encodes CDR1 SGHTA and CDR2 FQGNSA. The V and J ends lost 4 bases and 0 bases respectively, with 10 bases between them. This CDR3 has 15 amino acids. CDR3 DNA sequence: TGTGCCAGCAGCTCACAGGGTTATAGCAATCAGCCCCAGCATTTT. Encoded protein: CASSSQGYSNQPQHF.

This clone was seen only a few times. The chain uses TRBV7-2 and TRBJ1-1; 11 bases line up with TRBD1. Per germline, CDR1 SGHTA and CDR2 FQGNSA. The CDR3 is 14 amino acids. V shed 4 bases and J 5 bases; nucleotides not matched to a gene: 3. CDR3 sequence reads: CASSSRDRGTEAFF. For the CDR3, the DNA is TGTGCCAGCAGCTCCCGGGACAGGGGGACTGAAGCTTTCTTT. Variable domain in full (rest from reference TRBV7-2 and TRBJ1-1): GAGVSQSPSNKVTEKGKDVELRCDPISGHTALYWYRQSLGQGLEFLIYFQGNSAPDKSGLPSDRFSAERTGGSVSTLTIQRTQQEDSAVYLCASSSRDRGTEAFFGQGTRLTVV.

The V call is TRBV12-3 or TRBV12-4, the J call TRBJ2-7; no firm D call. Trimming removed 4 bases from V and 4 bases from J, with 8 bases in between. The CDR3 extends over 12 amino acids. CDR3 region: CASSYTEYEQYF. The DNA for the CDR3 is TGTGCCAGCAGTTACACGGAGTACGAGCAGTACTTC.

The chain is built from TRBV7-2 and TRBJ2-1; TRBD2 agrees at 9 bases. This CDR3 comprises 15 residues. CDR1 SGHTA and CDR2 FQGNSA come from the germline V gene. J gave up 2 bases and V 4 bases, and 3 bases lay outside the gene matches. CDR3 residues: CASSSRGGAYNEQFF. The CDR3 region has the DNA TGTGCCAGCAGCTCTCGCGGGGGGGCCTACAATGAGCAGTTCTTC. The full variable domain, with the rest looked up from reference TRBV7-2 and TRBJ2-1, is GAGVSQSPSNKVTEKGKDVELRCDPISGHTALYWYRQSLGQGLEFLIYFQGNSAPDKSGLPSDRFSAERTGGSVSTLTIQRTQQEDSAVYLCASSSRGGAYNEQFFGPGTRLTVL.

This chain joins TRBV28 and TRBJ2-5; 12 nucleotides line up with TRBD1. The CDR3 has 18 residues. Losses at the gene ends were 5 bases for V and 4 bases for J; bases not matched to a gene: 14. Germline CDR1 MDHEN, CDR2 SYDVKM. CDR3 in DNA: TGTGCCAGCAGTCCGCCGGGACAGGGGGCCGGGAGGACAGAGACCCAGTACTTC. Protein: CASSPPGQGAGRTETQYF.

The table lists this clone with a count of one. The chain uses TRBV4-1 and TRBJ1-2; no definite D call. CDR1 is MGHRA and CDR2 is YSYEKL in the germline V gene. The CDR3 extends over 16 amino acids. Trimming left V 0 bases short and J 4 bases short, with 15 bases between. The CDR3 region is CASSQDLAVQSYGYTF. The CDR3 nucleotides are TGCGCCAGCAGCCAAGATCTGGCGGTGCAGTCCTATGGCTACACCTTC.

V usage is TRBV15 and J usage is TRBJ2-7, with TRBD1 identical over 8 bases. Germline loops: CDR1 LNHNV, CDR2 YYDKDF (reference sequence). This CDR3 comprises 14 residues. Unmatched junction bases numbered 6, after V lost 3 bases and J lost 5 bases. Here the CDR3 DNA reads TGTGCCACCAGCAGGGACAGGGTAGGCCACGAGCAGTACTTC. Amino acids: CATSRDRVGHEQYF.

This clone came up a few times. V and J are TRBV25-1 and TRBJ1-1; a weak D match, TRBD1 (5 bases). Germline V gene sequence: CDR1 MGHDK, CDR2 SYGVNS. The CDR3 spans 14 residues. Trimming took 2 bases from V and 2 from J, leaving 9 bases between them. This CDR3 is CASSEMTENTEAFF. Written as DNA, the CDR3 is TGTGCCAGCAGTGAAATGACAGAAAACACTGAAGCTTTCTTT.

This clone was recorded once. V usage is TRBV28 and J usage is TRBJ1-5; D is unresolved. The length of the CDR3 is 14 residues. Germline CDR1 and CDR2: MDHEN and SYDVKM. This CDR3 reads CAIEAGYSNQPQHF. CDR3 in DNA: TGTGCGATCGAGGCCGGCTATAGCAATCAGCCCCAGCATTTT.

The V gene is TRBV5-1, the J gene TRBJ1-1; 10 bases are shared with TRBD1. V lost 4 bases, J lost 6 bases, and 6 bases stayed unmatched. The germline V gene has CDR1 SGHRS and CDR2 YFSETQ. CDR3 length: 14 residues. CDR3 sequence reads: CASSVTGGVAEAFF. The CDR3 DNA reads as TGCGCCAGCAGCGTGACAGGGGGCGTAGCTGAAGCTTTCTTT.

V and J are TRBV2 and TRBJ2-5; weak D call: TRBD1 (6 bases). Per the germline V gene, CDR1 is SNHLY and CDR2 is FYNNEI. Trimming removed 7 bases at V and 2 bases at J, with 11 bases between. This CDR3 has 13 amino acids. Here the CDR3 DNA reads TGTGCCAGCAACAGACAGGATCAAGAGACCCAGTACTTC. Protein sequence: CASNRQDQETQYF.

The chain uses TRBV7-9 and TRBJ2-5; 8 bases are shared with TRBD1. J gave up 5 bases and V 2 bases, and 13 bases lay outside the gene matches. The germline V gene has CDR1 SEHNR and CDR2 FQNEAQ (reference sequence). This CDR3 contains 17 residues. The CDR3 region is CASSLPTPTGDRETQYF. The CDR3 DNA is TGTGCCAGCAGCTTACCAACTCCGACAGGGGACCGGGAGACCCAGTACTTC. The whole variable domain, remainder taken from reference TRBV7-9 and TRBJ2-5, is DTGVSQNPRHKITKRGQNVTFRCDPISEHNRLYWYRQTLGQGPEFLTYFQNEAQLEKSRLLSDRFSAERPKGSFSTLEIQRTEQGDSAMYLCASSLPTPTGDRETQYFGPGTRLLVL.

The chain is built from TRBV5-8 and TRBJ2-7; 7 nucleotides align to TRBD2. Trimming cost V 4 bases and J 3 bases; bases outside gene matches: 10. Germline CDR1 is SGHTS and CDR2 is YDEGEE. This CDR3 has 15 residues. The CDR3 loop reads CASSRARGVGYEQYF. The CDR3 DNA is TGTGCCAGCAGCCGGGCCCGGGGGGTCGGCTACGAGCAGTACTTC. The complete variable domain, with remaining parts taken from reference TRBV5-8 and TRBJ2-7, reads EAGVTQSPTHLIKTRGQQATLRCSPISGHTSVYWYQQALGLGLQFLLWYDEGEERNRGNFPPRFSGRQFPNYSSELNVNALELEDSALYLCASSRARGVGYEQYFGPGTRLTVT.

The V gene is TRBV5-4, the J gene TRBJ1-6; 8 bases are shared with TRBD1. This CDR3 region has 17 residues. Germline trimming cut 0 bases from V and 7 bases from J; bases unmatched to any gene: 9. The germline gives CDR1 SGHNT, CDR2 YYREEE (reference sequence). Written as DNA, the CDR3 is TGTGCCAGCAGCTTGGCCCAGGGGGCGAGAGTGAATTCACCCCTCCACTTT. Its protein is CASSLAQGARVNSPLHF.

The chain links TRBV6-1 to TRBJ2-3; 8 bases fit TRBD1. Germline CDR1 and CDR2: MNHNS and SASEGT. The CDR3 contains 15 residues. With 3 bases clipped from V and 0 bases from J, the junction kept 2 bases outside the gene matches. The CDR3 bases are TGTGCCAGCAGTGATGGACAGGGCAGCACAGATACGCAGTATTTT. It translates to CASSDGQGSTDTQYF.

CDR3 loop: CASRGGLADRTQYF. Here the CDR3 DNA reads TGTGCCAGCAGGGGCGGACTAGCGGACAGGACCCAGTACTTC. J is TRBJ2-5 and V is TRBV6-5; 10 positions match TRBD2. CDR1 MNHEY and CDR2 SVGAGI come from the germline V gene. The CDR3 consists of 14 residues. Trimming took 6 bases from V and 7 from J; bases not matched to a gene: 8.

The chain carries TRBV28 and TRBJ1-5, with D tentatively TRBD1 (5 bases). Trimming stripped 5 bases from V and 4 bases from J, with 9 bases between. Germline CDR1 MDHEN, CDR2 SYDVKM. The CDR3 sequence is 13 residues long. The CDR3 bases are TGTGCCAGCAGTCCCCCAGGGAATCAGCCCCAGCATTTT. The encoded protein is CASSPPGNQPQHF.

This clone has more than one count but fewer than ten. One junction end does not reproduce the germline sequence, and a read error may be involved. The CDR3 bases are TGCGCCAGCAGCCAACCCCAACAGGGCAATCGGCCCCAGCATTTT. Protein: CASSQPQQGNRPQHF. This chain joins TRBV4-1 and TRBJ1-5; possible D gene TRBD1, 6 bases. CDR1 MGHRA and CDR2 YSYEKL come from the germline V gene. The CDR3 has 15 residues.

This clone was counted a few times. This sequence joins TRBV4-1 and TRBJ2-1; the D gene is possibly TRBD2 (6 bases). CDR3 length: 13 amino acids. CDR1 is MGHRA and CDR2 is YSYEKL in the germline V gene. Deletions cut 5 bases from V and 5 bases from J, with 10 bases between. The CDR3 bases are TGCGCCAGCAGCAAGCGCGGGGACAATGAGCAGTTCTTC. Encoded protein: CASSKRGDNEQFF.

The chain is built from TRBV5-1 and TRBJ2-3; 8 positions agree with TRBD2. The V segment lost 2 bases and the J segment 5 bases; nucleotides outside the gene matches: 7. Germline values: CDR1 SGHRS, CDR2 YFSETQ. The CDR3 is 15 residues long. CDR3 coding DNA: TGCGCCAGCAGCTTTTCGAGCGGGGGACAAGATACGCAGTATTTT. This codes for CASSFSSGGQDTQYF.

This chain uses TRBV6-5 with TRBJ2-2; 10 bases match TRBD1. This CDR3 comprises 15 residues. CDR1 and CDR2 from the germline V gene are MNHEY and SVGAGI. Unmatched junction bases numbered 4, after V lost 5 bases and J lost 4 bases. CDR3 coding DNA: TGTGCCAGCAGTAAGACAGGGGGCAGCACCGGGGAGCTGTTTTTT. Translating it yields CASSKTGGSTGELFF.

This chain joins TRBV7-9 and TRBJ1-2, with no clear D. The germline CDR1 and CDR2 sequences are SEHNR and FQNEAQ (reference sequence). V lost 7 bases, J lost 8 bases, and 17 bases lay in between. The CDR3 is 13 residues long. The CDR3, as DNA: TGTGCCAGCATCTCCGTGGGTTGGAGCGGCTACACCTTC. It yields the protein CASISVGWSGYTF.

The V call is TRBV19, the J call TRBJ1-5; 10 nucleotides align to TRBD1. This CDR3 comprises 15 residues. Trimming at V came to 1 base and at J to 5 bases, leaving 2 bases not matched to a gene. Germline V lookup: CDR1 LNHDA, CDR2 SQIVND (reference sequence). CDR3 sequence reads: CASSIVGQGDQPQHF. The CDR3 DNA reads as TGTGCCAGTAGTATAGTCGGACAGGGGGATCAGCCCCAGCATTTT.